The rows below give T cell receptor beta chains drawn from one sample of a study of blood T cell repertoires in COVID-19. Assay used: immunoSEQ multiplex PCR; TCRdb lists only in-frame clones, some missing. The sample contains about 310,000 clones, roughly 90% of which appear only once. The sample consisted of PBMCs or T cells enriched from blood (not recorded which). These receptor sequences come from a woman in her 40s who had recovered from COVID-19. The CDR3 runs from the conserved cysteine through the conserved F or W. Fields, in order: J gene, clone size, D gene, V gene, CDR3 DNA, CDR3 protein. D genes are given only for firm matches. Only some rows state a clone size, as once, few, many or a class for expanded clones.

>TRBJ1-4|.|TRBD1|TRBV12-5
TGTGCTAGTGGCCAGGACAGGGTGGAAAAACTGTTTTTT
CASGQDRVEKLFF
>TRBJ2-2|.|.|TRBV2
TGTGCCAGCAGTGAATGGCAGAACACCGGGGAGCTGTTTTTT
CASSEWQNTGELFF
>TRBJ1-1|.|.|TRBV18
TGTGCCAGCTCACCACTGTCAGGGTTGGACACTGAAGCTTTCTTT
CASSPLSGLDTEAFF
>TRBJ1-6|.|TRBD1|TRBV24-1
TGTGCCACCAGTGACTCGGGACAGATTAATTCACCCCTCCACTTT
CATSDSGQINSPLHF
>TRBJ2-6|.|.|TRBV9
TGTGCCAGCAGCGTATCGGGGAGCTCTGGGGCCAACGTCCTGACTTTC
CASSVSGSSGANVLTF
>TRBJ1-2|.|TRBD1|TRBV27
TGTGCCAGCAGCTCGGACAGGGAATATCCTGGCTACACCTTC
CASSSDREYPGYTF
>TRBJ2-7|.|.|TRBV7-2
TGTGCCAGCAGCGTCACCTACGAGCAGTACTTC
CASSVTYEQYF
>TRBJ2-3|.|.|TRBV5-4
TGTGCCAGCAGCTTGGCCTACGGACTCTCCACAGATACGCAGTATTTT
CASSLAYGLSTDTQYF
>TRBJ2-1|once|.|TRBV9
TGTGCCAGCAGCGACCGTTGGGACAACTACAATGAGCAGTTCTTC
CASSDRWDNYNEQFF
>TRBJ1-1|few|.|TRBV13
TGTGCCAGCAGTTGGAACAGCCAAACAGCTTTCTTT
CASSWNSQTAFF
>TRBJ2-3|.|.|TRBV19
TGTGCCAGTAGTCCAAACACAGATACGCAGTATTTT
CASSPNTDTQYF
>TRBJ2-5|.|TRBD1|TRBV10-3
TGTGCCAGCCGGGACAGAGGGGAGACCCAGTACTTC
CASRDRGETQYF
>TRBJ1-2|few|TRBD1|TRBV4-2
TGTGCCAGCAGCCAAAGGGACAGGGGAATCTATGGCTACACCTTC
CASSQRDRGIYGYTF
>TRBJ2-3|.|TRBD2|TRBV30
TGTGCCTGGGCGGGGGGGTATAGTAATACGCAGTATTTT
CAWAGGYSNTQYF
>TRBJ2-2|.|TRBD2|TRBV9
TGTGCCAGCAGCGCCCCCCTAGCGGGGGGGCTCGGCACCGGGGAGCTGTTTTTT
CASSAPLAGGLGTGELFF
>TRBJ2-3|.|TRBD2|TRBV6-2/TRBV6-3
TGTGCCAGCAACCCCTCCGGGACTAGCGACACGCAGTATTTT
CASNPSGTSDTQYF
>TRBJ2-1|.|TRBD2|TRBV7-9
TGTGCCAGCAGCTTCCGACTAGCGGGTTACAATGAGCAGTTCTTC
CASSFRLAGYNEQFF
>TRBJ2-2|.|TRBD1|TRBV5-4
TGTGCCAGCGGCAACAGGGGTTGGGTCGGGGAGCTGTTTTTT
CASGNRGWVGELFF
>TRBJ2-2|.|.|TRBV5-4
TGTGCCAGCAGCCATACCAGGGGTTTCACCGGGGAGCTGTTTTTT
CASSHTRGFTGELFF
>TRBJ1-5|.|.|TRBV2
TGTGCCAGCAGTGAAGACAGAAATAGCAATCAGCCCCAGCATTTT
CASSEDRNSNQPQHF
>TRBJ2-1|.|TRBD2|TRBV5-1
TGCGCCAGCAGCTCGGGACTAGCGGGGGCGCATGAGCAGTTCTTC
CASSSGLAGAHEQFF
>TRBJ1-6|.|TRBD1|TRBV18
TGTGCCAGCTCACCACCGGGACAGAGGAATTCACCCCTCCACTTT
CASSPPGQRNSPLHF
>TRBJ2-7|.|.|TRBV7-2
TGTGCCAGCACCTGGGGAGGGGGAGTAGGAGAGCAGTACTTC
CASTWGGGVGEQYF
>TRBJ2-3|.|TRBD2|TRBV2
TGTGCCAGTCCTAGCGGGCTGTTCACAGATACGCAGTATTTT
CASPSGLFTDTQYF
>TRBJ2-5|once|TRBD2|TRBV6-2/TRBV6-3
TGTGCCAGCAGCCTAGCGGGGGAGGTCCAAGAGACCCAGTACTTC
CASSLAGEVQETQYF
>TRBJ2-7|.|TRBD1|TRBV5-4
TGTGCCAGCAGCTTGTTCGCGGGACAGGGTTACGAGCAGTACTTC
CASSLFAGQGYEQYF